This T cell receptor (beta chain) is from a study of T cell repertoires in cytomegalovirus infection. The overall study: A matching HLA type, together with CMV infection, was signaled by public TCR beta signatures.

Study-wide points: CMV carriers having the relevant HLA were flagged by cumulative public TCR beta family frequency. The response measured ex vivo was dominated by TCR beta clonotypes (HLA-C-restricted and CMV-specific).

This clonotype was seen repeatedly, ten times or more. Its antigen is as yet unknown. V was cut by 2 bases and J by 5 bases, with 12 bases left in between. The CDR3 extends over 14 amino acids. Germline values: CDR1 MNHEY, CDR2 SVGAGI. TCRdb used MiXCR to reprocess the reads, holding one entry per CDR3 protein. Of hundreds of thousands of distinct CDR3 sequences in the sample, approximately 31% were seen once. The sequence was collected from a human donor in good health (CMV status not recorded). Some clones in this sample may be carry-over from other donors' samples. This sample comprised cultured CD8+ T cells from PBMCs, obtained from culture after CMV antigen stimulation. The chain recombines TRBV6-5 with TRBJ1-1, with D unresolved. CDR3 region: CASSYGGLGTEAFF. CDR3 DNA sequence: TGTGCCAGCAGTTACGGAGGGTTGGGGACTGAAGCTTTCTTT.